This T cell receptor (beta chain) emerged from a study of shared clonotypes between healthy human individuals. Findings and limits, study-wide: Only blood samples were collected, and tissue repertoires likely differ. Relative to their counterparts shared across all four donors, non-shared clonotypes exhibited diminished generation probabilities. Generally, estimated richness proved larger in naive subsets than it did in memory subsets.

Comment on this clone: Its cognate antigen is unknown.

The authors' processing: Junction-only sequences without quality scores came from ImmunoSEQ, so filtering differed. The assay was immunoSEQ multiplex PCR, and TCRdb's table has in-frame clones only and misses some. V and J calls and clone size come straight from that table; D and trimming were deduced from the DNA. The sample shows 2 million to 3 million clones, approximately 93% of them seen only once. V was cut by 7 bases and J by 0 bases, with 16 bases left in between. Germline values: CDR1 SQVTM, CDR2 ANQGSEA. This CDR3 spans 15 amino acids. Sequenced input: naive CD4+ T cells from PBMCs. Subset in this sample: CD45RA+ positively selected. The chain couples TRBV29-1 to TRBJ2-1; a weak D match, TRBD2 (6 bases). This clonotype was obtained from a man aged 18-30 years in good health. Some clones in this sample may be carry-over from other donors' samples. CDR3 nucleotide sequence: TGCAGCGCCCTTAGACTAGTGGGCTCCTACAATGAGCAGTTCTTC. Protein: CSALRLVGSYNEQFF.